A selection of T cell receptor beta chains follows, all from one sample in a study of radiotherapy plus CTLA-4 blockade in lung cancer. TCRdb keeps only in-frame clones here, not all; method: immunoSEQ multiplex PCR. The table shows about 48,000 clones, with approximately 86% occurring only once. The sequences come from peripheral blood, collected from a patient treated with radiotherapy plus ipilimumab. Receptors originate from a human donor with non-small cell lung cancer that progressed on radiotherapy plus ipilimumab. Some clones in this sample may be carry-over from other donors' samples. The CDR3 runs from the conserved cysteine through the conserved F or W. D genes are given only for firm matches. Some rows mark clone size as missing; the rest say once, few, many or name a class of expanded clone.

d_call | clone_size | j_call | v_call | cdr3_aa | cdr3_nt
NA | NA | TRBJ2-7 | TRBV7-2 | CASSLEGGGSYEQYF | TGTGCCAGCAGTCTCGAGGGCGGAGGCTCCTACGAGCAGTACTTC
NA | once | TRBJ1-1 | TRBV29-1 | CSVEVGGQALTEAFF | TGCAGCGTTGAAGTGGGGGGGCAAGCTCTCACTGAAGCTTTCTTT
TRBD2 | NA | TRBJ2-3 | TRBV2 | CASRNSRGGAPTQYF | TGTGCCAGCAGGAACTCGCGGGGGGGCGCCCCTACGCAGTATTTT
TRBD1 | NA | TRBJ1-3 | TRBV11-2 | CASSLAVRQGFSGNTIYF | TGTGCCAGCAGCTTAGCGGTCCGACAGGGGTTCTCTGGAAACACCATATATTTT
TRBD1 | NA | TRBJ2-1 | TRBV7-3 | CASRPTGDNEQFF | TGTGCCAGCAGGCCTACAGGGGACAATGAGCAGTTCTTC
TRBD1 | NA | TRBJ1-2 | TRBV2 | CASSESMTGVYDYGYTF | TGTGCCAGCAGTGAATCAATGACAGGGGTTTATGACTATGGCTACACCTTC
TRBD1 | NA | TRBJ1-2 | TRBV14 | CASSQAGGRDGYTF | TGTGCCAGCAGCCAAGCAGGGGGACGAGATGGCTACACCTTC
TRBD2 | NA | TRBJ2-1 | TRBV7-9 | CASRLPTSGYNEQFF | TGTGCCAGCAGACTTCCGACTAGCGGATACAATGAGCAGTTCTTC
NA | few | TRBJ2-7 | TRBV28 | CASAKSSYEQYF | TGTGCCAGCGCAAAGAGCTCCTACGAGCAGTACTTC
TRBD2 | NA | TRBJ2-2 | TRBV19 | CASSTLAANTGELFF | TGTGCCAGTAGTACCCTAGCGGCGAACACCGGGGAGCTGTTTTTT
NA | NA | TRBJ1-5 | TRBV27 | CASSWDQGGNQPQHF | TGTGCCAGCAGTTGGGATCAGGGTGGCAATCAGCCCCAGCATTTT
NA | NA | TRBJ2-6 | TRBV6-1 | CAYRFSGANVLTF | TGTGCCTACCGGTTCTCTGGGGCCAACGTCCTGACTTTC
NA | NA | TRBJ2-2 | TRBV7-2 | CASSSDYRPGGELFF | TGTGCCAGCAGCTCCGACTACCGGCCGGGCGGGGAGCTGTTTTTT
NA | few | TRBJ1-1 | TRBV7-2 | CASSLPGWNTEAFF | TGTGCCAGCAGCTTACCAGGGTGGAACACTGAAGCTTTCTTT
TRBD2 | NA | TRBJ2-7 | TRBV13 | CASSLGLEPYEQYF | TGTGCCAGCAGCCTCGGACTAGAACCCTACGAGCAGTACTTC
NA | NA | TRBJ2-3 | TRBV6-4 | CASSDTLRDTQYF | TGTGCCAGCAGTGACACTCTTCGAGATACGCAGTATTTT
TRBD1 | NA | TRBJ2-7 | TRBV4-3 | CASSQDLGMGRGYEQYF | TGCGCCAGCAGCCAAGATCTTGGAATGGGCAGGGGGTACGAGCAGTACTTC
NA | NA | TRBJ2-7 | TRBV5-1 | CASSLVGATSYEQYF | TGCGCCAGCAGCTTGGTCGGAGCAACCTCCTACGAGCAGTACTTC
NA | NA | TRBJ1-1 | TRBV10-3 | CAIGAQTNTEAFF | TGTGCCATCGGGGCACAAACGAACACTGAAGCTTTCTTT
NA | few | TRBJ2-1 | TRBV12-5 | CASGFNNEQFF | TGTGCTAGTGGTTTTAACAATGAGCAGTTCTTC
NA | once | TRBJ2-7 | TRBV6-5 | CASSYGMGLYEQYF | TGTGCCAGCAGTTACGGAATGGGGCTCTACGAGCAGTACTTC
NA | NA | TRBJ2-7 | TRBV15 | CATSRDRAGGYEQYF | TGTGCCACCAGCAGAGATCGGGCAGGGGGGTACGAGCAGTACTTC
NA | NA | TRBJ1-6 | TRBV10-3 | CAISRTEYQSPLHF | TGTGCCATCAGCCGGACTGAATACCAATCACCCCTCCACTTT
TRBD1 | NA | TRBJ2-3 | TRBV7-9 | CASSPPGQGVWSDTQYF | TGTGCCAGCAGCCCCCCGGGACAGGGAGTTTGGTCAGATACGCAGTATTTT
TRBD1 | NA | TRBJ1-2 | TRBV28 | CASSLEQGASSNYGYTF | TGTGCCAGCAGTTTAGAACAGGGGGCCTCTTCTAACTATGGCTACACCTTC
NA | NA | TRBJ2-5 | TRBV7-9 | CASSPPSGQETQYF | TGTGCCAGCAGCCCCCCCAGCGGACAAGAGACCCAGTACTTC
NA | NA | TRBJ2-2 | TRBV5-8 | CASSLWTLNTGELFF | TGTGCCAGCAGCTTGTGGACACTGAACACCGGGGAGCTGTTTTTT
NA | NA | TRBJ2-7 | TRBV15 | CATSPGTAQQYF | TGTGCCACCAGCCCAGGGACTGCCCAGCAGTACTTC
TRBD1 | NA | TRBJ2-7 | TRBV5-8 | CASSLTAQGAREQYF | TGTGCCAGCAGCTTGACGGCCCAGGGGGCTCGAGAGCAGTACTTC
TRBD2 | NA | TRBJ2-2 | TRBV5-1 | CASSILAGANTGELFF | TGCGCCAGCAGCATTCTAGCGGGGGCCAACACCGGGGAGCTGTTTTTT
TRBD2 | few | TRBJ2-2 | TRBV6-4 | CASSSSGRTNTGELFF | TGTGCCAGCAGTAGTAGCGGGAGGACGAACACCGGGGAGCTGTTTTTT
TRBD1 | NA | TRBJ1-1 | TRBV6-4 | CASSRQGGTTEAFF | TGTGCCAGCAGTAGACAGGGTGGGACCACTGAAGCTTTCTTT
TRBD1 | NA | TRBJ2-1 | TRBV6-6 | CASRRGTGARNEQFF | TGTGCCAGCAGACGTGGGACAGGCGCTAGGAATGAGCAGTTCTTC
NA | NA | TRBJ2-3 | TRBV6-4 | CASSAMGGSTDTQYF | TGTGCCAGCAGTGCGATGGGGGGAAGCACAGATACGCAGTATTTT
NA | NA | TRBJ2-7 | TRBV6-6 | CASMARDYYEQYF | TGTGCCAGCATGGCGCGCGACTACTACGAGCAGTACTTC
TRBD1 | once | TRBJ2-5 | TRBV27 | CASSLEGQGAETQYF | TGTGCCAGCAGTTTAGAAGGACAGGGGGCTGAGACCCAGTACTTC
TRBD1 | NA | TRBJ2-7 | TRBV5-6 | CASSVGTGDYEQYF | TGTGCCAGCAGCGTCGGGACAGGAGACTACGAGCAGTACTTC
NA | NA | TRBJ1-2 | TRBV11-2 | CASSPPSPGYTF | TGTGCCAGCAGCCCCCCCTCTCCTGGCTACACCTTC
NA | NA | TRBJ2-7 | TRBV28 | CASSYGGAVHEQYF | TGTGCCAGCAGTTATGGGGGCGCGGTCCACGAGCAGTACTTC
TRBD2 | NA | TRBJ2-3 | TRBV6-4 | CASSDSTSGSGTQYF | TGTGCCAGCAGTGACTCGACTAGCGGGAGTGGTACGCAGTATTTT
TRBD2 | NA | TRBJ2-4 | TRBV4-3 | CASSQGSSGRTTKNIQYF | TGCGCCAGCAGCCAAGGCAGTAGCGGGAGGACGACCAAAAACATTCAGTACTTC
NA | NA | TRBJ2-7 | TRBV29-1 | CSVEDRGQSSYEQYF | TGCAGCGTTGAAGATAGAGGACAGAGCTCCTACGAGCAGTACTTC
NA | NA | TRBJ1-3 | TRBV18 | CASSPPSGSGNTIYF | TGTGCCAGCTCACCACCGTCAGGTTCTGGAAACACCATATATTTT
NA | NA | TRBJ2-5 | TRBV5-4 | CASSSDAGQETQYF | TGTGCCAGCAGCTCCGACGCAGGGCAAGAGACCCAGTACTTC
TRBD1 | medium-sized | TRBJ1-3 | TRBV7-2 | CASNNRGMENTIYF | TGTGCCAGCAACAACAGGGGAATGGAAAACACCATATATTTT
TRBD1 | once | TRBJ2-1 | TRBV5-6 | CASSPTGREQFF | TGTGCCAGCAGCCCGACAGGGCGTGAGCAGTTCTTC
NA | NA | TRBJ1-5 | TRBV21-1 | CASSRPHGETGDQPQHF | TGTGCCAGCAGCAGACCCCACGGGGAGACAGGGGATCAGCCCCAGCATTTT
NA | NA | TRBJ1-6 | TRBV7-2 | CASSLILTALHF | TGTGCCAGCAGCTTAATCCTTACGGCCCTCCACTTT
NA | NA | TRBJ1-4 | TRBV21-1 | CANGGGVREKLFF | TGTGCCAACGGGGGGGGTGTACGGGAAAAACTGTTTTTT